These 24 T cell receptor beta chains were all obtained from the same sample, sequenced in a study of blood T cells in healthy people across ages. The authors ran a second PCR of 7 to 11 cycles using a sample-barcoded 5' primer and a J-beta primer mix. MiXCR was run by TCRdb on the 5' RACE reads, yielding one entry per CDR3 protein. The table lists roughly 500,000 distinct CDR3 sequences, roughly 28% of them singletons. Specimen: blood. All receptors come from a woman aged 70-85 years in good health.

The chain combines TRBV6-6 with TRBJ2-7; tentatively, D is TRBD1 (6 bases). The CDR3 is 16 amino acids. The V end lost 0 bases, the J end lost 6 bases, and 18 bases lay between the germline ends. Germline V lookup: CDR1 MNHNY, CDR2 SVGAGI (reference sequence). The CDR3 region is CASSYSEKKQGAEQYF. In nucleotides, the CDR3 is TGTGCCAGCAGTTACTCCGAAAAGAAACAGGGTGCCGAGCAGTACTTC.

The CDR3, as DNA: TGCAGTGCAACGGATTTTCAGCGGGGGGACCCCTACAATGAGCAGTTCTTC. This encodes CSATDFQRGDPYNEQFF. The genes are TRBV20-1 and TRBJ2-1, with TRBD2 matching 9 bases. The germline CDR1 and CDR2 sequences are DFQATT and SNEGSKA (reference sequence). The CDR3 sequence is 17 residues long. After removal of 6 bases from V and 2 bases from J, the junction contained 14 bases not matched to a gene.

This clonotype was seen more than once but under ten times. The chain combines TRBV15 with TRBJ2-5, with a possible D match to TRBD2 (7 bases). Germline V CDR1 and CDR2: LNHNV, YYDKDF (reference sequence). V was clipped by 1 base and J by 4 bases, with 10 bases between them. The CDR3 consists of 14 residues. CDR3 sequence reads: CATSRAGGPETQYF. The CDR3 DNA reads as TGTGCCACCAGCAGAGCGGGGGGCCCAGAGACCCAGTACTTC.

The DNA for the CDR3 is TGCAGTGCTCGGGTCCCCGGGACTAGCGGTTCCTACGAGCAGTACTTC. Residues: CSARVPGTSGSYEQYF. The chain carries TRBV20-1 and TRBJ2-7; 11 bases fit TRBD2. The germline gives CDR1 DFQATT, CDR2 SNEGSKA (reference sequence). Trimming cost V 5 bases and J 1 base; bases outside gene matches: 10. This CDR3 contains 16 residues.

The J gene is TRBJ2-5, the V gene TRBV11-1; D gene ambiguous. The DNA end is more similar to TRBJ2-1, so the J call may be wrong. The CDR3 runs 13 residues. Germline values: CDR1 SGHAT, CDR2 FQDESV (reference sequence). The DNA of the CDR3 is TGTGCCAGCAGCTTAGGCGGTAACTCTGAGCAGTTCTTC. It translates to CASSLGGNSEQFF.

In its sample, this clonotype was seen a few times. V usage is TRBV28 and J usage is TRBJ1-3, with a weak D call TRBD1 (6 bases). Germline CDR1 reads MDHEN; CDR2 reads SYDVKM. CDR3 size: 16 residues. V was clipped by 6 bases and J by 9 bases, with 24 bases between them. The CDR3 sequence is CASRVSPNRVPGTIYF. The CDR3 DNA reads as TGTGCCAGCAGAGTTTCCCCCAACAGGGTACCGGGCACCATATATTTT.

V is TRBV20-1 and J is TRBJ1-1; no firm D call. The CDR3 is 14 amino acids. V was trimmed by 6 bases and J by 0 bases, leaving 14 bases between them. The V gene's germline CDR1 is DFQATT and CDR2 SNEGSKA (reference sequence). DNA of the CDR3: TGCAGTGCCACCCGAAGACCCTTGAACACTGAAGCTTTCTTT. Its protein is CSATRRPLNTEAFF.

In its sample, this clonotype was seen once. The chain is built from TRBV5-1 and TRBJ2-3, with TRBD1 matching over 7 bases. The germline V gene encodes CDR1 SGHRS and CDR2 YFSETQ. The CDR3 has 14 residues. V shed 4 bases and J 2 bases; nucleotides not matched to a gene: 4. DNA for the CDR3: TGCGCCAGCAGCCAGACAGGGAACACAGATACGCAGTATTTT. Translated: CASSQTGNTDTQYF. The full variable domain, completed using reference TRBV5-1 and TRBJ2-3, is KAGVTQTPRYLIKTRGQQVTLSCSPISGHRSVSWYQQTPGQGLQFLFEYFSETQRNKGNFPGRFSGRQFSNSRSEMNVSTLELGDSALYLCASSQTGNTDTQYFGPGTRLTVL.

A remark on this clonotype: A read error may produce the germline difference seen at one junction end. The chain joins TRBV7-2 to TRBJ2-5, with D unclear. This CDR3 comprises 14 residues. Germline-derived CDR1 and CDR2 are SGHTA and FQGNSA. The CDR3 nucleotides read TGTGCCAGCAGCTTAGCGCACTGGGCGGAGACCCAGTGCTTC. Its protein is CASSLAHWAETQCF.

The chain links TRBV7-9 to TRBJ2-5; D may be TRBD2 (5 bases). Trimming cost V 5 bases and J 5 bases, with 24 bases left between them. The CDR3 contains 17 residues. CDR1 SEHNR and CDR2 FQNEAQ come from the germline V gene (reference sequence). CDR3 in amino acids: CASSRTLILYTGETQYF. CDR3 bases: TGTGCCAGCAGCCGAACTCTTATACTCTACACGGGGGAGACCCAGTACTTC. Based on the CDR3 plus reference TRBV7-9 and TRBJ2-5, the full variable domain is DTGVSQNPRHKITKRGQNVTFRCDPISEHNRLYWYRQTLGQGPEFLTYFQNEAQLEKSRLLSDRFSAERPKGSFSTLEIQRTEQGDSAMYLCASSRTLILYTGETQYFGPGTRLLVL.

This chain connects TRBV28 to TRBJ1-6; D gene ambiguous. Germline values: CDR1 MDHEN, CDR2 SYDVKM. V lost 3 bases and J 9 bases, leaving 6 bases between the germline ends. CDR3 length: 12 amino acids. CDR3 sequence (DNA): TGTGCCAGCAGTTTGCGGTTTTCACCCCTCCACTTT. It encodes CASSLRFSPLHF.

This clonotype was observed a few times. The chain links TRBV12-3 or TRBV12-4 to TRBJ1-3, with TRBD1 matching 9 bases. With 4 bases clipped from V and 5 bases from J, the junction kept 9 bases outside the gene matches. CDR3 length equals 16 residues. CDR3 residues: CASSSSGTGRRNTIYF. DNA of the CDR3: TGTGCCAGCAGTTCCTCCGGGACAGGGCGTCGAAACACCATATATTTT.

Only a few counts were recorded for this clonotype. The chain recombines TRBV12-3 or TRBV12-4 with TRBJ1-2; TRBD1 aligns across 10 bases. Unmatched junction bases numbered 6, after V lost 7 bases and J lost 4 bases. CDR3 length: 14 amino acids. This CDR3 reads CASTRQGAVYGYTF. The CDR3 region has the DNA TGTGCCAGCACTAGACAGGGGGCGGTCTATGGCTACACCTTC.

This clonotype has more than one count but fewer than ten. V usage is TRBV18 and J usage is TRBJ2-3; 7 bases map to TRBD2. Trimming at V came to 3 bases and at J to 3 bases, leaving 3 bases not matched to a gene. The CDR3 length is 14 residues. Germline CDR1 and CDR2: KGHSH and LQKENI. CDR3 sequence reads: CASSPAGVTDTQYF. The CDR3 region has the DNA TGTGCCAGCTCACCGGCGGGGGTTACAGATACGCAGTATTTT.

This rearrangement joins TRBV18 to TRBJ1-1; 10 bases match TRBD1. The V and J ends lost 3 bases and 5 bases, in that order; junction bases with no gene match: 9. Germline assignment: CDR1 KGHSH and CDR2 LQKENI. The CDR3 is 16 residues long. The CDR3 protein is CASSPGQGLRRTEAFF. CDR3 coding DNA: TGTGCCAGCTCACCGGGACAGGGGCTACGCAGGACTGAAGCTTTCTTT.

The chain links TRBV20-1 to TRBJ1-2; D is undetermined. Germline V CDR1 and CDR2: DFQATT, SNEGSKA (reference sequence). With 1 base removed from V and 4 bases from J, the gap between germline ends came to 10 bases. The CDR3 contains 13 residues. CDR3 region: CSARGEWGYGYTF. The CDR3 region has the DNA TGCAGTGCTAGAGGGGAATGGGGCTATGGCTACACCTTC.

This clonotype was seen only a few times. The chain has TRBV4-3 and TRBJ2-5; no clear D gene. V was pared by 0 bases and J by 3 bases, with 8 bases between. The V gene's germline CDR1 is LGHNA and CDR2 YSLEER. This CDR3 is built from 14 residues. The CDR3 is CASSQDYPEETQYF. Here the CDR3 DNA reads TGCGCCAGCAGCCAAGATTACCCGGAAGAGACCCAGTACTTC.

This clonotype was seen only once. This chain connects TRBV7-9 to TRBJ2-2, with D possibly matching TRBD1 (5 bases). V was shortened by 4 bases and J by 0 bases, with 9 bases between the two germline ends. This CDR3 has 15 amino acids. Germline loops: CDR1 SEHNR, CDR2 FQNEAQ (reference sequence). CDR3 nucleotides: TGTGCCAGCAGCTCCAGGGAAACGAACACCGGGGAGCTGTTTTTT. Encoded protein: CASSSRETNTGELFF.

This chain joins TRBV30 and TRBJ2-4, with 7 positions matching TRBD1. The CDR3 spans 17 residues. V shed 0 bases and J 4 bases; nucleotides not matched to a gene: 12. Germline V gene data show CDR1 as GTSNPN and CDR2 as SVGIG (reference sequence). The CDR3 nucleotides read TGTGCCTGGAGTGTACAGTCGACAGGGATGGGTAAAAACATTCAGTACTTC. Protein: CAWSVQSTGMGKNIQYF. Complete variable domain (other parts from reference TRBV30 and TRBJ2-4): SQTIHQWPATLVQPVGSPLSLECTVEGTSNPNLYWYRQAAGRGLQLLFYSVGIGQISSEVPQNLSASRPQDRQFILSSKKLLLSDSGFYLCAWSVQSTGMGKNIQYFGAGTRLSVL.

This clonotype was counted many times. The J gene is TRBJ2-5, the V gene TRBV20-1; D might be TRBD1 or TRBD2, each matching 6 bases. The CDR3 spans 14 residues. Germline V gives CDR1 DFQATT, CDR2 SNEGSKA (reference sequence). The V end lost 4 bases, the J end lost 2 bases, and 14 bases lay between the germline ends. This chain's CDR3 is CSATPGATQETQYF. The CDR3 coding sequence is TGCAGTGCTACCCCGGGGGCCACACAAGAGACCCAGTACTTC.

Points on this clonotype: The conserved phenylalanine or tryptophan normally closing the CDR3 is absent here, so this likely arose from a read error. This chain links TRBV5-1 with TRBJ1-1; perhaps TRBD1 as D (5 bases). The CDR3 extends over 14 amino acids. Germline V gene data show CDR1 as SGHRS and CDR2 as YFSETQ. The V and J ends lost 0 bases and 3 bases respectively, with 9 bases between them. CDR3 loop: CASSLEGLDTEAFL. The CDR3 bases are TGCGCCAGCAGCTTGGAGGGGTTAGACACTGAAGCTTTCCTT.

This clonotype appeared a few times. The chain couples TRBV29-1 to TRBJ1-1; 8 nucleotides align to TRBD1. The CDR3 is made up of 16 amino acids. Trimming removed 8 bases from V and 3 bases from J; junction bases left unmatched: 17. From germline, CDR1 is SQVTM and CDR2 ANQGSEA. This chain's CDR3 is CSSTGSGGRTDTEAFF. CDR3 DNA: TGCAGCTCTACGGGTTCAGGGGGCAGAACGGACACTGAAGCTTTCTTT.

The chain recombines TRBV12-3 or TRBV12-4 with TRBJ2-5; no reliable D call. The end of the DNA is better explained by TRBJ2-1, so the J call may be wrong. There are 14 residues in the CDR3. The CDR3 nucleotides are TGTGCCAGCAGCCCCTCGGCCGGAAACAATGAGCAGTTCTTC. It encodes CASSPSAGNNEQFF.

The J gene is TRBJ2-1, the V gene TRBV5-5, with 7 bases that match TRBD2. Trimming cost V 0 bases and J 1 base; bases outside gene matches: 4. Germline V lookup: CDR1 SGHKS, CDR2 YYEKEE (reference sequence). The CDR3 covers 16 residues. CDR3 residues: CASSLGAGPSYNEQFF. In nucleotides, the CDR3 is TGTGCCAGCAGCTTGGGAGCGGGGCCGTCCTACAATGAGCAGTTCTTC.